What follows describes a single T cell receptor (beta chain). What it recognizes is unknown. PCR amplification relied on 60 Vbeta primers (plus 13 Jbeta primers). Profiling relied on immunoSEQ multiplex PCR, and the TCRdb table lists in-frame clones only, not all of them. The table lists 250,000 to 350,000 clones, approximately 90% of them singletons. The sample belongs to a study of cytomegalovirus exposure and HLA in healthy donors. Study observations and caveats: Most subjects' HLA-A and HLA-B alleles were reportedly predicted from TCR beta sequences.

The CDR3 consists of 14 residues. The V end was cut by 6 bases, the J end by 3 bases, with 15 bases between. Germline CDR1 and CDR2: SGHTA and FQGNSA. The source material was PBMCs. This sequence originates from a man aged 35-49 years in good health and CMV-seropositive. The V and J genes are TRBV7-2 and TRBJ2-7; D unclear. This chain's CDR3 is CASRPALPFYEQYF. Here the CDR3 DNA reads TGTGCCAGCAGACCCGCGCTACCGTTCTACGAGCAGTACTTC.